This T cell receptor (beta chain) appears in the sequencing data of a study of T cells after yellow fever vaccination. Study findings and constraints: A large majority of primary-vaccination clones showed up again after the booster (around 95% CD4, 85% to 90% CD8).

Using its own MiXCR run on the 5' RACE reads, TCRdb lists one record per CDR3 protein. This sample has around 310,000 distinct CDR3 sequences, with around 4.3% found just once. The V end was cut by 6 bases, the J end by 2 bases, with 11 bases between. Germline values: CDR1 MNHEY, CDR2 SMNVEV (reference sequence). CDR3 length: 13 amino acids. A few counts support this clonotype. As yet, its antigen is unknown. The chain employs TRBV27 and TRBJ2-7, with D possibly being TRBD2 (6 bases). The origin of this receptor is a man aged 18 to 29 who received the YFV17D yellow fever vaccine. The material was PBMCs, obtained 15 days after the yellow fever booster vaccination. For the CDR3, the DNA is TGTGCCAGCAGACCCGGGGGTACCTACGAGCAGTACTTC. This sequence encodes CASRPGGTYEQYF.